This is a list of T cell receptor beta chains from one sample in a study of blood T cell repertoires in COVID-19. Clones were sequenced by immunoSEQ multiplex PCR, and TCRdb holds only the in-frame ones, with some missing. The table has over 250,000 clones, about 90% seen once. Sequencing was carried out using peripheral blood. These receptors were obtained from a woman aged 45-59 years with acute or convalescent COVID-19. The CDR3 runs from the conserved cysteine through the conserved F or W. D genes are given only for firm matches. The listing skips clone size in some rows; elsewhere it reads once, few, many or a size class.

d_call: TRBD1
clone_size: -
j_call: TRBJ1-1
v_call: TRBV27
cdr3_aa: CASSPSGTGGPEAFF
cdr3_nt: TGTGCCAGCAGTCCTTCCGGGACAGGGGGCCCCGAAGCTTTCTTT

d_call: TRBD1
clone_size: -
j_call: TRBJ1-3
v_call: TRBV13
cdr3_aa: CASSKGGQGSSGNTIYF
cdr3_nt: TGTGCCAGCAGCAAAGGGGGACAGGGGAGCTCTGGAAACACCATATATTTT

d_call: -
clone_size: -
j_call: TRBJ2-7
v_call: TRBV4-2
cdr3_aa: CASSGGADSYEQYF
cdr3_nt: TGTGCCAGCAGCGGCGGCGCGGACTCCTACGAGCAGTACTTC

d_call: TRBD1
clone_size: -
j_call: TRBJ2-5
v_call: TRBV19
cdr3_aa: CASRNGQVKETQYF
cdr3_nt: TGTGCCAGTAGAAACGGACAGGTTAAAGAGACCCAGTACTTC

d_call: TRBD1
clone_size: -
j_call: TRBJ2-3
v_call: TRBV3-1/TRBV3-2
cdr3_aa: CASSQVQGGAGDTQYF
cdr3_nt: TGTGCCAGCAGCCAAGTTCAAGGGGGCGCGGGAGATACGCAGTATTTT

d_call: -
clone_size: -
j_call: TRBJ2-7
v_call: TRBV30
cdr3_aa: CAWNSPLNPRSYEQYF
cdr3_nt: TGTGCCTGGAACTCACCCTTAAACCCGCGCTCCTACGAGCAGTACTTC

d_call: TRBD1
clone_size: few
j_call: TRBJ2-2
v_call: TRBV11-1
cdr3_aa: CASRFQTGATGELFF
cdr3_nt: TGTGCCAGCAGATTCCAGACAGGGGCCACCGGGGAGCTGTTTTTT

d_call: -
clone_size: -
j_call: TRBJ1-4
v_call: TRBV4-1
cdr3_aa: CASSQDGRIEKLFF
cdr3_nt: TGCGCCAGCAGCCAAGATGGGAGGATTGAAAAACTGTTTTTT

d_call: -
clone_size: -
j_call: TRBJ1-2
v_call: TRBV7-8
cdr3_aa: CASSPRDFSGYTF
cdr3_nt: TGTGCCAGCAGCCCCCGGGACTTTTCTGGCTACACCTTC

d_call: TRBD1
clone_size: -
j_call: TRBJ1-2
v_call: TRBV6-5
cdr3_aa: CASTGRQGYGYTF
cdr3_nt: TGTGCCAGCACCGGGAGACAGGGGTATGGCTACACCTTC

d_call: TRBD2
clone_size: -
j_call: TRBJ2-5
v_call: TRBV28
cdr3_aa: CASSPTSGTETQYF
cdr3_nt: TGTGCCAGCAGTCCGACTAGCGGGACGGAGACCCAGTACTTC

d_call: -
clone_size: -
j_call: TRBJ1-2
v_call: TRBV28
cdr3_aa: CASSSPGRIIGYTF
cdr3_nt: TGTGCCAGCAGTTCCCCGGGGAGAATCATTGGCTACACCTTC

d_call: TRBD1
clone_size: -
j_call: TRBJ1-4
v_call: TRBV5-4
cdr3_aa: CASSPAGTVTNEKLFF
cdr3_nt: TGTGCCAGCAGCCCGGCCGGGACAGTTACTAATGAAAAACTGTTTTTT